This T cell receptor (beta chain) was identified during a study of identical twins (TCRdb year 2016). Some background on the complete study: The study deep-sequenced TCR alpha and beta repertoires from monozygotic twins, unrelated adults of various ages and cord blood to test whether fetal clonotypes persist. Replicate twin experiments were performed at different times using different library preparation protocols to rule out contamination. On the study overall, not on this receptor specifically: Fewer insertions were carried by abundant cord blood beta clonotypes; a weaker similar trend was observed in young adult naive repertoires, while no such trend was observed in memory repertoires. Because the same donors could not be followed over many years, conclusions were based on cross-sectional statistical analysis. Zero-insertion analyses could be partly confounded by invariant T cells such as MAIT and iNKT, although diverse VJ usage argued against such confounding for most clonotypes. A weaker excess of twin sharing was found in beta out-of-frame sequences because the signal-to-noise ratio was lowered by fewer shared sequences. Recombination models systematically underestimated out-of-frame TCR alpha sharing in monozygotic twins but agreed with sharing between unrelated individuals. Compared with coincidental sharing between unrelated individuals, out-of-frame TCR alpha sequences shared between twins had an excess of sequences with low generation probability.

Only healthy Caucasian donors were included. The twin cohort consisted of three pairs of female monozygotic twins, all aged roughly 18 to 30 years. Positive isolation kits from Invitrogen were used to isolate CD4+ and CD8+ T cell populations. Only a few counts were recorded for this clonotype. Its cognate antigen has yet to be identified. No much larger clonotype is one base removed from it; base qualities were not supplied. The method behind the library was 5' RACE. Sequencing took place on an Illumina HiSeq 2000. Template switching introduced a universal primer binding site; the final cDNA contained a unique molecular identifier, enabling accurate counting of TCR cDNA molecules. Specific primers in the conserved constant-segment region were used to synthesize first-strand cDNA for the TCR alpha and beta chains. Each cDNA library was double barcoded, with a SMART-Mk sample barcode plus Illumina barcodes, to control for contamination. TruSeq adapter sequences and Illumina sample barcodes were added in two successive PCR steps. TCR alpha and beta cDNA libraries were sequenced on the Illumina HiSeq platform with custom primers. The original methods were these. Unique molecular identifiers were extracted from raw reads with MiGEC, and CDR3 positions were determined with MiXCR. For each individual, recombination models were inferred using an EM algorithm with the repgenHMM and IGoR tools. The analysis of shared clonotypes was done with the tcR package in R, with sharing normalized by the product of cloneset sizes. To study raw recombination free of thymic and clonal selection effects, out-of-frame nonproductive sequences were analyzed. TCRdb redid the processing of the public reads, applying fastp at Q25 and MiXCR, and retained in-frame beta chains. Each CDR3 protein appears once, grouped with its most common genes and DNA. The V and J calls here are based on TCRdb, not the publication. The sample includes some 500,000 distinct CDR3 sequences, with 12% to 15% observed a single time. The ten largest account for about 0.54% of the sample.

V sheds 2 bases and J sheds 8 bases, leaving 19 bases between their ends. The CDR3 holds 16 amino acids from the cysteine to the phenylalanine. Just the 48-base CDR3 DNA is kept, in frame starting at base 1. In the germline V gene, CDR1 corresponds to MNHEY and CDR2 to SVGAGI. These data also featured in a second study, about yellow fever vaccine responses in identical twins. The second study's authors report: According to the authors, the vaccine-induced T cell response in identical twins seemed to be partly convergent and partly specific to each individual. In the study, vaccine-responding T cell clones were precisely tracked in identical twins.

The sample comprised CD4+ T cells sorted from blood. The TCR sequence derives from a woman aged 18-29 years in good health. This chain is built from TRBV6-5 and TRBJ2-1, and possibly TRBD2, on 6 matching bases. The DNA reads TGTGCCAGCAGTTACAGTTCCGGGAGCATCGGCGATGAGCAGTTCTTC. Translated, this is CASSYSSGSIGDEQFF.